A selection of T cell receptor beta chains follows, all from one sample in a study of T cell repertoires in cytomegalovirus infection. Their antigen targets remain unknown. TCRdb re-derived calls from the reads in MiXCR, one entry per CDR3 protein. This sample yields fewer than 1,000,000 distinct CDR3 sequences, of which approximately 31% are seen a single time; around an eighth belongs to the top ten. The sample in question was cultured CD8+ T cells from PBMCs, obtained from culture after CMV antigen stimulation. Source of these receptors: a human donor in good health (CMV status not recorded). Some clones in this sample may be carry-over from other donors' samples. CDR3s include the opening cysteine and the closing phenylalanine or tryptophan. The D gene is left open where the match is weak. Size is stated for part of the rows, as once, few or many counts, or as a class when the clone is expanded.

clone_size	cdr3_length	v_call	d_call	j_call	cdr3_aa	cdr3_nt
many	15	TRBV12-3/TRBV12-4	TRBD2	TRBJ2-3	CASRGTSGGGDTQYF	TGTGCCAGCAGGGGGACTAGCGGGGGTGGTGATACGCAGTATTTT
many	14	TRBV7-6	.	TRBJ2-7	CASSREQARDEQYF	TGTGCCAGCAGTAGGGAACAGGCTAGGGACGAGCAGTACTTC
.	16	TRBV7-6	TRBD2	TRBJ2-2	CVSTLRAGANTGELFF	TGTGTCAGCACCCTCAGAGCGGGGGCCAACACCGGGGAGCTGTTTTTT
.	14	TRBV7-6	.	TRBJ1-2	CASSPGGPLYGYTF	TGTGCCAGCAGCCCGGGGGGGCCGTTGTATGGCTACACCTTC
few	13	TRBV7-3	.	TRBJ2-2	CASTASGTGELFF	TGTGCCAGCACCGCGTCTGGGACCGGGGAGCTGTTTTTT
.	14	TRBV20-1	TRBD2	TRBJ2-7	CSARDGLATYEQYF	TGCAGTGCTAGAGATGGACTAGCCACCTACGAGCAGTACTTC
many	16	TRBV7-8	.	TRBJ1-1	CASSSLHEVPGTEAFF	TGTGCCAGCAGCAGTCTTCACGAAGTGCCAGGGACTGAAGCTTTCTTT
.	13	TRBV20-1	.	TRBJ2-2	CSARGRDTGELFF	TGCAGTGCGAGGGGGAGGGACACCGGGGAGCTGTTTTTT
.	17	TRBV19	TRBD1	TRBJ2-1	CASSRPLRGQRNNEQFF	TGTGCCAGTAGTAGACCGCTCAGGGGACAGAGGAACAATGAGCAGTTCTTC
few	14	TRBV6-6	TRBD2	TRBJ2-3	CASSKSGGIGTQYF	TGTGCCAGCAGTAAGAGCGGGGGAATCGGTACGCAGTATTTT
.	13	TRBV27	.	TRBJ1-6	CASSLSFDSPLHF	TGTGCCAGCAGTTTATCATTTGATTCACCCCTCCACTTT
.	16	TRBV6-5	TRBD1	TRBJ2-2	CASSYSETGVTGELFF	TGTGCCAGCAGTTACTCGGAGACAGGGGTGACCGGGGAGCTGTTTTTT
.	13	TRBV2	.	TRBJ2-7	CASSEYRRYEQYF	TGTGCCAGCAGTGAATACAGGAGGTACGAGCAGTACTTC
many	12	TRBV6-1	.	TRBJ2-1	CASKPYGNEQFF	TGTGCCAGCAAACCCTACGGGAATGAGCAGTTCTTC
few	14	TRBV7-9	.	TRBJ2-5	CASSLPGHRETQYF	TGTGCCAGCAGCTTACCGGGACACAGGGAGACCCAGTACTTC
.	13	TRBV6-6	.	TRBJ2-4	CASGEVAKNIQYF	TGTGCCAGCGGAGAGGTAGCCAAAAACATTCAGTACTTC
many	15	TRBV11-1	TRBD2	TRBJ2-5	CASSLEGTNQETQYF	TGTGCCAGCAGCTTAGAGGGGACTAACCAAGAGACCCAGTACTTC
many	12	TRBV12-3/TRBV12-4	.	TRBJ2-7	CASGQGGHEQYF	TGTGCCAGCGGCCAGGGTGGGCACGAGCAGTACTTC
many	13	TRBV12-3/TRBV12-4	.	TRBJ1-1	CASSPEGGGEAFF	TGTGCCAGCAGTCCCGAGGGGGGGGGTGAAGCTTTCTTT
few	16	TRBV14	.	TRBJ2-2	CASSQEFRGNTGELFF	TGTGCCAGCAGCCAAGAATTTCGGGGAAACACCGGGGAGCTGTTTTTT
.	13	TRBV6-5	TRBD2	TRBJ2-5	CASSSGLGETQYF	TGTGCCAGCAGTTCCGGACTAGGAGAGACCCAGTACTTC
few	14	TRBV10-2	.	TRBJ1-2	CASSESSFRYGYTF	TGCGCCAGCAGTGAGTCGAGTTTCAGATATGGCTACACCTTC
.	15	TRBV28	TRBD2	TRBJ2-1	CASSCGGPSYNEQFF	TGTGCCAGCAGTTGCGGGGGGCCCTCCTACAATGAGCAGTTCTTC
.	14	TRBV5-4	.	TRBJ2-5	CASSPRQVKETQYF	TGTGCCAGCAGCCCCAGACAGGTCAAAGAGACCCAGTACTTC
few	14	TRBV5-6	.	TRBJ2-5	CASSPPRAQETQYF	TGTGCCAGCAGCCCACCTAGAGCCCAAGAGACCCAGTACTTC
.	15	TRBV6-1	.	TRBJ2-3	CASSESIAGADTQYF	TGTGCCAGCAGTGAATCGATAGCCGGGGCAGATACGCAGTATTTT
.	19	TRBV6-2/TRBV6-3	.	TRBJ1-3	CASSYSMMIDFSSGNTIYF	TGTGCCAGCAGTTACTCGATGATGATCGACTTCAGCTCTGGAAACACCATATATTTT
.	16	TRBV7-3	TRBD1	TRBJ2-5	CASSPAGQGERETQYF	TGTGCCAGCAGCCCCGCCGGACAGGGGGAGAGAGAGACCCAGTACTTC
.	14	TRBV12-3/TRBV12-4	.	TRBJ2-1	CASSLSLLPNEQFF	TGTGCCAGCAGTTTAAGTCTTTTACCCAATGAGCAGTTCTTC
few	16	TRBV7-8	TRBD2	TRBJ2-1	CASSLAGLAGFNEQFF	TGTGCCAGCAGCTTAGCGGGACTAGCGGGGTTCAATGAGCAGTTCTTC
.	14	TRBV19	TRBD1	TRBJ2-7	CASRSRDRPYEQYF	TGTGCCAGTAGGTCCCGGGACAGGCCCTACGAGCAGTACTTC
.	15	TRBV6-6	.	TRBJ1-3	CASSYSTLKGNTIYF	TGTGCCAGCAGTTACTCTACTTTGAAGGGAAACACCATATATTTT
few	15	TRBV6-5	.	TRBJ2-4	CASSYSNSLPNIQYF	TGTGCCAGCAGTTACTCGAATAGCCTTCCGAACATTCAGTACTTC
.	13	TRBV12-5	.	TRBJ2-5	CASGLTFRETQYF	TGTGCTAGTGGTTTGACCTTTAGGGAGACCCAGTACTTC
few	19	TRBV27	TRBD2	TRBJ2-2	CASSLSGSASGASTGELFF	TGTGCCAGCAGTTTATCGGGCTCGGCTAGCGGGGCGAGCACCGGGGAGCTGTTTTTT
once	13	TRBV7-9	TRBD2	TRBJ2-4	CASSFPGLDIQYF	TGTGCCAGCAGTTTCCCGGGACTAGACATTCAGTACTTC
.	16	TRBV19	.	TRBJ1-3	CASSIVGGPSGNTIYF	TGTGCCAGTAGTATAGTCGGCGGACCCTCTGGAAACACCATATATTTT
.	16	TRBV10-3	.	TRBJ1-5	CAISDPGRGSNQPQHF	TGTGCCATCAGTGACCCGGGACGGGGAAGCAATCAGCCCCAGCATTTT
.	13	TRBV7-6	.	TRBJ2-1	CASSGGGSNEQFF	TGTGCCAGCAGCGGTGGGGGGTCCAATGAGCAGTTCTTC
few	16	TRBV7-7	.	TRBJ2-2	CASSEGRTINTGELFF	TGTGCTAGCAGCGAGGGGAGAACGATAAACACCGGGGAGCTGTTTTTT
.	12	TRBV27	.	TRBJ2-4	CASEGSQNIQYF	TGTGCCAGCGAAGGGTCCCAAAACATTCAGTACTTC
.	16	TRBV20-1	.	TRBJ2-4	CSANPSRAIAKNIQYF	TGCAGTGCTAACCCCTCAAGGGCCATAGCCAAAAACATTCAGTACTTC
.	11	TRBV7-6	TRBD1	TRBJ1-1	CASGTDTEAFF	TGTGCCAGTGGGACAGACACTGAAGCTTTCTTT
few	14	TRBV6-6	TRBD2	TRBJ2-5	CASSYRGGRETQYF	TGTGCCAGCAGTTATCGGGGGGGCCGAGAGACCCAGTACTTC
.	15	TRBV12-3/TRBV12-4	.	TRBJ1-4	CASSFRGRPNEKLFF	TGTGCCAGCAGTTTTCGGGGGAGGCCTAATGAAAAACTGTTTTTT
many	15	TRBV7-9	.	TRBJ2-3	CASSLAGRSTDTQYF	TGTGCCAGCAGCTTAGCGGGCCGAAGCACAGATACGCAGTATTTT
few	15	TRBV6-2/TRBV6-3	TRBD2	TRBJ2-1	CASSQSGGAANEQFF	TGTGCCAGCAGTCAAAGCGGGGGGGCCGCCAATGAGCAGTTCTTC
.	12	TRBV29-1	.	TRBJ2-4	CSVLGTGNIQYF	TGCAGCGTTCTCGGGACGGGAAACATTCAGTACTTC
few	15	TRBV7-9	.	TRBJ2-3	CASSPGDLNRDTQYF	TGTGCCAGCAGCCCAGGGGACTTAAACCGAGATACGCAGTATTTT
few	17	TRBV7-3	TRBD2	TRBJ2-1	CASSLSLAGGPLNEQFF	TGTGCCAGCAGCTTATCCTTAGCGGGGGGGCCGTTGAATGAGCAGTTCTTC
few	14	TRBV19	.	TRBJ1-1	CASSMRRKNTEAFF	TGTGCCAGTAGTATGCGGCGGAAGAACACTGAAGCTTTCTTT
many	12	TRBV7-9	.	TRBJ1-5	CASSRYNQPQHF	TGTGCCAGCAGCCGGTACAATCAGCCCCAGCATTTT
.	14	TRBV14	.	TRBJ2-2	CASSLRTVHRELFF	TGTGCCAGCAGCCTCCGGACAGTTCACCGGGAGCTGTTTTTT
.	13	TRBV7-8	.	TRBJ2-3	CASSHRREDTQYF	TGTGCCAGCAGCCACCGACGGGAAGATACGCAGTATTTT
few	12	TRBV12-3/TRBV12-4	.	TRBJ1-1	CASLNPVAEAFF	TGTGCCAGCCTCAACCCTGTGGCTGAAGCTTTCTTT
few	15	TRBV4-1	TRBD1	TRBJ1-4	CASSQEGQANEKLFF	TGCGCCAGCAGCCAAGAAGGACAGGCTAATGAAAAACTGTTTTTT